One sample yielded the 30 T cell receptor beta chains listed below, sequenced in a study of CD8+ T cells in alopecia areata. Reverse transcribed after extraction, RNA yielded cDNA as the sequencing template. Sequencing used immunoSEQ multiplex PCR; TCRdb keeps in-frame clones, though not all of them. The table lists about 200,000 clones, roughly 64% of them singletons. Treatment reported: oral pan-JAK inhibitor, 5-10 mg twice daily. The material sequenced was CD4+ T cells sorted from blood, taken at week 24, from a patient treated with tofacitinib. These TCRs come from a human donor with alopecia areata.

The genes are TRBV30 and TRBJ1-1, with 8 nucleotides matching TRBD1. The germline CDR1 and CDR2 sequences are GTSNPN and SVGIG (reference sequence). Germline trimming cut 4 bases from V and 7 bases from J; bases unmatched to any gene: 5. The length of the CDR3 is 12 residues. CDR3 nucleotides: TGTGCCTGGATGGCAGGGGGCGGTGAAGCTTTCTTT. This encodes CAWMAGGGEAFF.

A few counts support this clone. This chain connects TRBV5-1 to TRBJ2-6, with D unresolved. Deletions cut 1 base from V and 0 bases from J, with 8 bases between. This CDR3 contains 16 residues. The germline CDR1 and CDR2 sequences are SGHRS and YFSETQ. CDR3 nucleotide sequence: TGCGCCAGCAGCTTGCAAGTCAACTCTGGGGCCAACGTCCTGACTTTC. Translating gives CASSLQVNSGANVLTF.

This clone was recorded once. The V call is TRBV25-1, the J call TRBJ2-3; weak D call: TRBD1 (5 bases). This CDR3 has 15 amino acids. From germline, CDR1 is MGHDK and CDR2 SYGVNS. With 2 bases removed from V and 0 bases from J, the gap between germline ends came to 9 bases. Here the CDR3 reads CASSEIGASTDTQYF. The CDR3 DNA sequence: TGTGCCAGCAGTGAAATAGGGGCGAGCACAGATACGCAGTATTTT.

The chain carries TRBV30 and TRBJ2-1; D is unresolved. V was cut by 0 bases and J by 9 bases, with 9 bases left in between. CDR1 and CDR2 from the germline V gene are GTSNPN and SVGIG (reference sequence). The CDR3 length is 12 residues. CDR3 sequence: CAWSVQRAEQFF. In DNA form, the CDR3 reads TGTGCCTGGAGTGTTCAAAGGGCTGAGCAGTTCTTC.

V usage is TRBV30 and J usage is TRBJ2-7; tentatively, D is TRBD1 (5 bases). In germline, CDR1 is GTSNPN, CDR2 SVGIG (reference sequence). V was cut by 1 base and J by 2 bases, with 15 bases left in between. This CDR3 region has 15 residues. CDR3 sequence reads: CAWSDWGSEAYEQYF. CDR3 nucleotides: TGTGCCTGGAGTGACTGGGGCAGCGAAGCCTACGAGCAGTACTTC.

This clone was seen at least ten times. The CDR3 DNA sequence: TGTGCCAGCAGTGATAGGACAGGCGAGGAGACCCAGTACTTC. Its protein product is CASSDRTGEETQYF. The rearrangement links TRBV25-1 to TRBJ2-5, with TRBD1 identical over 7 bases. V shed 3 bases, J shed 5 bases, and the junction held 6 bases outside the gene matches. Germline values: CDR1 MGHDK, CDR2 SYGVNS. The CDR3 covers 14 residues.

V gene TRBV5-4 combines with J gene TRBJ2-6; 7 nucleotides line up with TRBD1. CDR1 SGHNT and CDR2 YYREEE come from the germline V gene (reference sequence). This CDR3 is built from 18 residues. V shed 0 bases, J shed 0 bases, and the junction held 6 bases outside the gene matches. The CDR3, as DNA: TGTGCCAGCAGCTTGGGTGGGACAGCTATCTCTGGGGCCAACGTCCTGACTTTC. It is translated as CASSLGGTAISGANVLTF.

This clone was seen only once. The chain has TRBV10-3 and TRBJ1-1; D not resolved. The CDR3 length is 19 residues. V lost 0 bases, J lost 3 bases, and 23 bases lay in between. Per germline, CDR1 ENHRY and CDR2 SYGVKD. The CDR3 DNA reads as TGTGCCATCAGTGAGTCGGTTGGGAGTCGAGTTCGGAGGGACACTGAAGCTTTCTTT. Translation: CAISESVGSRVRRDTEAFF.

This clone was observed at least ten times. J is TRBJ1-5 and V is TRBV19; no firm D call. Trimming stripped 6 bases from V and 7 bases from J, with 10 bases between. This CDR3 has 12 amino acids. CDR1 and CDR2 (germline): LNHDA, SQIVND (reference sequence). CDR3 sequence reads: CASSYREQPQHF. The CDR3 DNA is TGTGCCAGTAGCTACCGGGAGCAGCCCCAGCATTTT. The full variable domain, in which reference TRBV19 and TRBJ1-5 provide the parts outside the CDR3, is DGGITQSPKYLFRKEGQNVTLSCEQNLNHDAMYWYRQDPGQGLRLIYYSQIVNDFQKGDIAEGYSVSREKKESFPLTVTSAQKNPTAFYLCASSYREQPQHFGDGTRLSIL.

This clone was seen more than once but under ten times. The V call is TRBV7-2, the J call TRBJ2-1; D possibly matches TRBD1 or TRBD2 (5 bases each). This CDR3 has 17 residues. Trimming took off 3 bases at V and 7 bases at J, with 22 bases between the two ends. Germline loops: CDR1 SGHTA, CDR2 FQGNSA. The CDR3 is CASSLSTFSGAKNEQFF. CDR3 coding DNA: TGTGCCAGCAGCTTGTCGACCTTTTCCGGGGCTAAAAATGAGCAGTTCTTC.

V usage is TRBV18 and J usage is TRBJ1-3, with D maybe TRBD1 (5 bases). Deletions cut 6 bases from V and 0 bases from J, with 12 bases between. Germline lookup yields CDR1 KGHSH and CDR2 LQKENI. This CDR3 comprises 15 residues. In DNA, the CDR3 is TGTGCCAGCTCGCGAGACAGAGACTCTGGAAACACCATATATTTT. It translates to CASSRDRDSGNTIYF.

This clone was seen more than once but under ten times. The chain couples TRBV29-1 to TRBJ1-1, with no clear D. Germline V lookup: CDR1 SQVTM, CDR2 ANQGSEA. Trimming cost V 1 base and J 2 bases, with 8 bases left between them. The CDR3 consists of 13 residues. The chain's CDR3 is CSVEAGRNTEAFF. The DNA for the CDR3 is TGCAGCGTTGAAGCGGGCAGAAACACTGAAGCTTTCTTT.

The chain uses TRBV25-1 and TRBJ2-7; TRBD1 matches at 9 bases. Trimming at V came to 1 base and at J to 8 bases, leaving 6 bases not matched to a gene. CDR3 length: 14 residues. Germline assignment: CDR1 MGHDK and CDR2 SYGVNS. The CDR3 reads CASSEWGQGVQQYF. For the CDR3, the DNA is TGTGCCAGCAGTGAATGGGGACAGGGAGTTCAGCAGTACTTC.

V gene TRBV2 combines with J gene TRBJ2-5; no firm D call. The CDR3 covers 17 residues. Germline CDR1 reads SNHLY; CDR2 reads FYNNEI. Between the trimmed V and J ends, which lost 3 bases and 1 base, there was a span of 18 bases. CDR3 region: CASSDKKAAALQETQYF. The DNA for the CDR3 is TGTGCCAGCAGTGATAAGAAGGCAGCAGCGCTCCAAGAGACCCAGTACTTC.

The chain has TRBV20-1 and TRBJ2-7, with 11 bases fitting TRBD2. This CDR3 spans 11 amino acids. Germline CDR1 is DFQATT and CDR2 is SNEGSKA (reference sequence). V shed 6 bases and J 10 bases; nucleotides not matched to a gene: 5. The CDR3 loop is CSAPTSGIQYF. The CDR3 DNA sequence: TGCAGTGCCCCGACTAGCGGGATTCAGTACTTC.

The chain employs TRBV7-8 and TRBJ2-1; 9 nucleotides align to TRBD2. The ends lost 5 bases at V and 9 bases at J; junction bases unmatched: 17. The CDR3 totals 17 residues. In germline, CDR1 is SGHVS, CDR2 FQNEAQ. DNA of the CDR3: TGTGCCAGCAGCCCTAGGGCCAGGAGCGGGGGGCCGGGTGAGCAGTTCTTC. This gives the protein CASSPRARSGGPGEQFF.

CDR3 protein: CASSQGDRATF. CDR3 nucleotides: TGTGCCAGCAGCCAGGGCGACAGGGCCACCTTC. The V gene is TRBV14, the J gene TRBJ1-2; 7 nucleotides match TRBD1. From germline, CDR1 is SGHDN and CDR2 FVKESK. V shed 3 bases, J shed 13 bases, and the junction held 5 bases outside the gene matches. The CDR3 spans 11 residues.

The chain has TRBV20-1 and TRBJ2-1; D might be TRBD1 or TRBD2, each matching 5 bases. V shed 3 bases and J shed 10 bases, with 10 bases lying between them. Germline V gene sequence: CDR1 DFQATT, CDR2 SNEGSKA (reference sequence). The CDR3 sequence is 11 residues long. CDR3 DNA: TGCAGTGCTAGGAGGGGTTACGAGCAGTTCTTC. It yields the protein CSARRGYEQFF.

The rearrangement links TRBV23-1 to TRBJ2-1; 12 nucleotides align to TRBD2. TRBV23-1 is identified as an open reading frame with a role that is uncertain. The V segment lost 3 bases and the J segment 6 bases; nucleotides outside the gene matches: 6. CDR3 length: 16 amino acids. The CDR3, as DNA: TGCGCCAGCAGTCAGTCGACTAGCGGGAGTGTCAATGAGCAGTTCTTC. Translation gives CASSQSTSGSVNEQFF.

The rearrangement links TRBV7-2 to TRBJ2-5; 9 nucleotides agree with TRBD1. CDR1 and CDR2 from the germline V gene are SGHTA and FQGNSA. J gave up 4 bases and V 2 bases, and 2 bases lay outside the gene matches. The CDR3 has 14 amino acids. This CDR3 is CASSLMTGGETQYF. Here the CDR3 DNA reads TGTGCCAGCAGCTTAATGACAGGGGGAGAGACCCAGTACTTC.

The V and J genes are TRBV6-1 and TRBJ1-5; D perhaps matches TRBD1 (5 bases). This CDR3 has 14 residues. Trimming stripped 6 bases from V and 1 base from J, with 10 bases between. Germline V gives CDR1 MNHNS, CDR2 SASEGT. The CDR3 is CASSEWGSNQPQHF. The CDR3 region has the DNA TGTGCCAGCAGCGAGTGGGGGAGCAATCAGCCCCAGCATTTT.

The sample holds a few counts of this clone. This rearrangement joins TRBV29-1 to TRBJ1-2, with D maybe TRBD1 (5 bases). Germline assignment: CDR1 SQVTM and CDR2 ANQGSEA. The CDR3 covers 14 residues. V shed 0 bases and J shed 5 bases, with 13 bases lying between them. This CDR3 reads CSVEERGVGYGYTF. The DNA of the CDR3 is TGCAGCGTTGAAGAACGGGGCGTTGGGTATGGCTACACCTTC.

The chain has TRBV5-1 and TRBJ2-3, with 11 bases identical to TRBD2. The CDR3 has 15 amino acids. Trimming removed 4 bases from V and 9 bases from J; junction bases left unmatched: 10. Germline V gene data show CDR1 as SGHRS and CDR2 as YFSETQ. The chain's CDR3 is CASSPTSGKGGTQYF. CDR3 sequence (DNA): TGCGCCAGCAGCCCGACTAGCGGGAAGGGTGGAACGCAGTATTTT.

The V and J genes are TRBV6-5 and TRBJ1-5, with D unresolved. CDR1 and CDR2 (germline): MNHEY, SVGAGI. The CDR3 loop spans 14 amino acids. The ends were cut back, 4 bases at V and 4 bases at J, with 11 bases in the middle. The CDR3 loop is CASSSRGGNQPQHF. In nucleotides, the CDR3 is TGTGCCAGCAGTTCTCGGGGAGGTAATCAGCCCCAGCATTTT.

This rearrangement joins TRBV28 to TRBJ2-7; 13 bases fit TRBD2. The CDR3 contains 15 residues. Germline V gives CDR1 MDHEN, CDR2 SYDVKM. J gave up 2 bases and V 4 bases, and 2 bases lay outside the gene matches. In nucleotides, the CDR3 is TGTGCCAGCAGTTCAGGACTAGCGGGAGCCTACGAGCAGTACTTC. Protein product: CASSSGLAGAYEQYF.

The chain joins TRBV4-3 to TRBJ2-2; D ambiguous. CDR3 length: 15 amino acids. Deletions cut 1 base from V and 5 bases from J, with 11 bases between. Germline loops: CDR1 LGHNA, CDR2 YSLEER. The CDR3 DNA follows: TGCGCCAGCAGCCAAGTCGGGCAGAGAACCGGGGAGCTGTTTTTT. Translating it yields CASSQVGQRTGELFF.

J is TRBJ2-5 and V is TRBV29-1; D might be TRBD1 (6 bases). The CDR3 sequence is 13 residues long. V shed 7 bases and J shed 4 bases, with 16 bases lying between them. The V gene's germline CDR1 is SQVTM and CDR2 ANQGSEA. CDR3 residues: CSGLQGMVETQYF. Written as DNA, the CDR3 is TGCAGCGGCCTACAGGGTATGGTAGAGACCCAGTACTTC.

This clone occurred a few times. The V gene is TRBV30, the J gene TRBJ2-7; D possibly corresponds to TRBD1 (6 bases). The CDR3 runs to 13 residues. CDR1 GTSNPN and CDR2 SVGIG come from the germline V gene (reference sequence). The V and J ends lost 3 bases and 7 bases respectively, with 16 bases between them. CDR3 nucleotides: TGTGCCTGGAGCCGGAACAGGGTGGGGGAGCAGTACTTC. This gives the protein CAWSRNRVGEQYF.

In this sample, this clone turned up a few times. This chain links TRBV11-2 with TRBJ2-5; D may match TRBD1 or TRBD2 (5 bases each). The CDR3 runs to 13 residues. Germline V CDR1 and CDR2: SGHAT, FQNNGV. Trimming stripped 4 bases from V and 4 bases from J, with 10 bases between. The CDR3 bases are TGTGCCAGCAGCTGGGGGATTAGAGAGACCCAGTACTTC. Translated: CASSWGIRETQYF.

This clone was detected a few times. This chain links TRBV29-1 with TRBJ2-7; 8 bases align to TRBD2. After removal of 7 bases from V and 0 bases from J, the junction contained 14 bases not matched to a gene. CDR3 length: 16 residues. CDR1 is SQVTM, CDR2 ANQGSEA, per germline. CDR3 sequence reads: CSASAGAKGSSYEQYF. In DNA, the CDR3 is TGCAGCGCCTCAGCGGGGGCAAAAGGGAGCTCCTACGAGCAGTACTTC.